A selection of T cell receptor beta chains follows, all from one sample in a study of blood T cell repertoires in COVID-19. Generated by immunoSEQ multiplex PCR, the TCRdb table keeps only in-frame clones and is missing some. This sample has 200,000 to 250,000 clones, with 70% to 90% found just once. The sequencing sample was made of PBMCs or T cells enriched from blood (not recorded which). The receptors derive from a man aged 25 to 40 who had recovered from COVID-19. CDR3s include the opening cysteine and the closing phenylalanine or tryptophan. The D gene is left open where the match is weak. The size of a clone is reported for some rows only, either as once, few or many, or as a class for expanded clones.

len: 13; v_gene: TRBV3-1/TRBV3-2; d_gene: -; j_gene: TRBJ2-1; abundance: -; CDR3aa: CASSRPGVHEQFF; CDR3nt: TGTGCCAGCAGCCGGCCAGGGGTACATGAGCAGTTCTTC
len: 15; v_gene: TRBV6-5; d_gene: -; j_gene: TRBJ2-7; abundance: -; CDR3aa: CASSYRDTFLYEQYF; CDR3nt: TGTGCCAGCAGTTACCGGGACACCTTCCTCTACGAGCAGTACTTC
len: 16; v_gene: TRBV19; d_gene: -; j_gene: TRBJ2-1; abundance: -; CDR3aa: CASSKETGSSYNEQFF; CDR3nt: TGTGCCAGTAGTAAAGAAACAGGGAGCTCCTACAATGAGCAGTTCTTC
len: 14; v_gene: TRBV19; d_gene: -; j_gene: TRBJ2-7; abundance: -; CDR3aa: CASSSGPRGAEQYF; CDR3nt: TGTGCCAGTAGTAGCGGGCCTCGGGGGGCCGAGCAGTACTTC
len: 16; v_gene: TRBV24-1; d_gene: TRBD2; j_gene: TRBJ2-2; abundance: -; CDR3aa: CATPGGLAANTGELFF; CDR3nt: TGTGCCACCCCCGGCGGACTAGCGGCCAACACCGGGGAGCTGTTTTTT
len: 13; v_gene: TRBV30; d_gene: -; j_gene: TRBJ2-1; abundance: -; CDR3aa: CARSGILYNEQFF; CDR3nt: TGTGCCCGTAGCGGCATCCTCTACAATGAGCAGTTCTTC
len: 15; v_gene: TRBV4-3; d_gene: -; j_gene: TRBJ1-1; abundance: -; CDR3aa: CASSQDGVGSTEAFF; CDR3nt: TGCGCCAGCAGCCAAGATGGGGTGGGGAGCACTGAAGCTTTCTTT
len: 14; v_gene: TRBV13; d_gene: -; j_gene: TRBJ1-2; abundance: -; CDR3aa: CASSLGTGNYGYTF; CDR3nt: TGTGCCAGCAGCTTAGGGACAGGCAACTATGGCTACACCTTC
len: 15; v_gene: TRBV10-1; d_gene: -; j_gene: TRBJ2-3; abundance: -; CDR3aa: CASSVSPGNTDTQYF; CDR3nt: TGCGCCAGCAGTGTCTCGCCGGGTAACACAGATACGCAGTATTTT
len: 16; v_gene: TRBV28; d_gene: TRBD2; j_gene: TRBJ2-7; abundance: -; CDR3aa: CASSSGTSGGFYEQYF; CDR3nt: TGTGCCAGCAGTTCAGGGACTAGCGGAGGGTTTTACGAGCAGTACTTC
len: 13; v_gene: TRBV7-2; d_gene: -; j_gene: TRBJ1-3; abundance: -; CDR3aa: CASSSLSGNTIYF; CDR3nt: TGTGCCAGCAGCTCACTTAGTGGAAACACCATATATTTT
len: 13; v_gene: TRBV19; d_gene: -; j_gene: TRBJ1-1; abundance: -; CDR3aa: CASNNQGSTEAFF; CDR3nt: TGTGCCAGTAACAATCAGGGGAGCACTGAAGCTTTCTTT
len: 14; v_gene: TRBV9; d_gene: TRBD1; j_gene: TRBJ1-6; abundance: -; CDR3aa: CASSTGQGRAPLHF; CDR3nt: TGTGCCAGCAGCACGGGACAGGGAAGGGCACCCCTCCACTTT
len: 14; v_gene: TRBV10-1; d_gene: TRBD2; j_gene: TRBJ2-7; abundance: -; CDR3aa: CASSSGGVKYEQYF; CDR3nt: TGCGCCAGCAGCTCGGGGGGAGTGAAATACGAGCAGTACTTC
len: 12; v_gene: TRBV7-2; d_gene: -; j_gene: TRBJ1-3; abundance: -; CDR3aa: CASSPLGNTIYF; CDR3nt: TGTGCCAGCAGCCCCTTGGGAAACACCATATATTTT
len: 15; v_gene: TRBV2; d_gene: -; j_gene: TRBJ2-1; abundance: -; CDR3aa: CASSAEVGLNNEQFF; CDR3nt: TGTGCCAGCAGTGCGGAGGTCGGGCTGAACAATGAGCAGTTCTTC
len: 17; v_gene: TRBV24-1; d_gene: TRBD2; j_gene: TRBJ2-3; abundance: few; CDR3aa: CATSDPGTSGIADTQYF; CDR3nt: TGTGCCACCAGTGATCCCGGGACTAGCGGGATCGCAGATACGCAGTATTTT
len: 17; v_gene: TRBV6-7; d_gene: TRBD2; j_gene: TRBJ2-3; abundance: few; CDR3aa: CASSYRVDTSDTDTQYF; CDR3nt: TGTGCCAGCAGTTACCGTGTCGATACTAGCGACACAGATACGCAGTATTTT
len: 16; v_gene: TRBV20-1; d_gene: TRBD1; j_gene: TRBJ1-5; abundance: few; CDR3aa: CSASRQGMEGNQPQHF; CDR3nt: TGCAGTGCTAGTAGACAGGGTATGGAGGGCAATCAGCCCCAGCATTTT
len: 14; v_gene: TRBV10-3; d_gene: TRBD2; j_gene: TRBJ2-1; abundance: -; CDR3aa: CAISETSGGNEQFF; CDR3nt: TGTGCCATCAGTGAGACTAGCGGGGGCAATGAGCAGTTCTTC
len: 15; v_gene: TRBV21-1; d_gene: -; j_gene: TRBJ1-5; abundance: once; CDR3aa: CASSNWRVLGQPQHF; CDR3nt: TGTGCCAGCAGCAATTGGAGGGTACTAGGTCAGCCCCAGCATTTT
len: 13; v_gene: TRBV7-9; d_gene: -; j_gene: TRBJ1-2; abundance: -; CDR3aa: CASLDSGNYGYTF; CDR3nt: TGTGCCAGCCTTGATTCGGGTAACTATGGCTACACCTTC
len: 13; v_gene: TRBV30; d_gene: -; j_gene: TRBJ1-1; abundance: -; CDR3aa: CAWTRTQNTEAFF; CDR3nt: TGTGCCTGGACCAGGACACAGAACACTGAAGCTTTCTTT
len: 13; v_gene: TRBV27; d_gene: -; j_gene: TRBJ1-2; abundance: -; CDR3aa: CASSPTGYYGYTF; CDR3nt: TGTGCCAGCAGCCCAACAGGGTACTATGGCTACACCTTC
len: 16; v_gene: TRBV19; d_gene: -; j_gene: TRBJ1-4; abundance: -; CDR3aa: CASSMGTLTTNEKLFF; CDR3nt: TGTGCCAGTAGTATGGGGACACTCACAACTAATGAAAAACTGTTTTTT
len: 13; v_gene: TRBV12-3/TRBV12-4; d_gene: -; j_gene: TRBJ2-1; abundance: -; CDR3aa: CASSLPGINEQFF; CDR3nt: TGTGCCAGCAGTTTACCAGGGATCAATGAGCAGTTCTTC
len: 14; v_gene: TRBV28; d_gene: TRBD1; j_gene: TRBJ1-3; abundance: -; CDR3aa: CASSLGGQGNTIYF; CDR3nt: TGTGCCAGCAGTCTCGGGGGACAGGGAAACACCATATATTTT
len: 15; v_gene: TRBV6-5; d_gene: TRBD1; j_gene: TRBJ2-7; abundance: -; CDR3aa: CASGRPGTGMYEQYF; CDR3nt: TGTGCCAGCGGCCGCCCCGGGACAGGGATGTACGAGCAGTACTTC
len: 14; v_gene: TRBV13; d_gene: TRBD2; j_gene: TRBJ2-7; abundance: -; CDR3aa: CATRARREDYEQYF; CDR3nt: TGTGCCACCCGCGCCCGGCGGGAGGATTACGAGCAGTACTTC
len: 13; v_gene: TRBV6-5; d_gene: TRBD1; j_gene: TRBJ1-2; abundance: -; CDR3aa: CASSYDRGHGYTF; CDR3nt: TGTGCCAGCAGTTACGACAGGGGGCACGGCTACACCTTC
len: 13; v_gene: TRBV9; d_gene: -; j_gene: TRBJ2-3; abundance: -; CDR3aa: CASRASGTDTQYF; CDR3nt: TGTGCCAGCAGGGCTAGCGGCACAGATACGCAGTATTTT
len: 15; v_gene: TRBV9; d_gene: -; j_gene: TRBJ1-6; abundance: -; CDR3aa: CASSPGADSGSPLHF; CDR3nt: TGTGCCAGCAGTCCAGGGGCCGATTCAGGTTCACCCCTCCACTTT
len: 15; v_gene: TRBV4-3; d_gene: -; j_gene: TRBJ2-7; abundance: -; CDR3aa: CASSQEIRGGNEQYF; CDR3nt: TGCGCCAGCAGCCAAGAGATCAGGGGTGGCAACGAGCAGTACTTC
len: 16; v_gene: TRBV19; d_gene: -; j_gene: TRBJ2-2; abundance: -; CDR3aa: CASSIHRDPKTGELFF; CDR3nt: TGTGCCAGTAGTATACACAGGGACCCAAAAACCGGGGAGCTGTTTTTT
len: 15; v_gene: TRBV19; d_gene: TRBD1; j_gene: TRBJ2-7; abundance: -; CDR3aa: CASSIYGQGGNEQYF; CDR3nt: TGTGCCAGTAGTATTTACGGACAGGGGGGCAACGAGCAGTACTTC
len: 15; v_gene: TRBV2; d_gene: -; j_gene: TRBJ2-7; abundance: -; CDR3aa: CASSETRGNIYEQYF; CDR3nt: TGTGCCAGCAGTGAGACTCGGGGTAATATATACGAGCAGTACTTC
len: 15; v_gene: TRBV5-4; d_gene: TRBD2; j_gene: TRBJ2-1; abundance: -; CDR3aa: CASSFGGSSHHEQFF; CDR3nt: TGTGCCAGCAGCTTCGGCGGGAGTTCCCACCATGAGCAGTTCTTC
len: 13; v_gene: TRBV13; d_gene: -; j_gene: TRBJ2-1; abundance: once; CDR3aa: CASSLEGGIEQFF; CDR3nt: TGTGCCAGCAGCTTAGAGGGGGGGATTGAGCAGTTCTTC
len: 12; v_gene: TRBV6-5; d_gene: -; j_gene: TRBJ2-7; abundance: -; CDR3aa: CASSYSTREQYF; CDR3nt: TGTGCCAGCAGTTACTCGACGAGGGAGCAGTACTTC